A selection of T cell receptor beta chains follows, all from one sample in a study of CD8+ T cells in alopecia areata. This table comes from immunoSEQ multiplex PCR, and its TCRdb copy is limited to in-frame clones, with some not included. Counted here are approximately 210,000 clones, roughly 70% occurring once; the ten biggest clones make up 1.3%. The material sequenced was CD4+ T cells sorted from blood, taken around week 50, from a patient treated with tofacitinib. All receptors come from a human donor with alopecia areata. Each CDR3 is given with its conserved first and last residue. Each record gives: D gene, V gene, J gene, clone size, CDR3 DNA, CDR3 protein. The D gene is left open where the match is weak. Clone size, where shown, is once, few, many, or a class for clones that have expanded.

>NA|TRBV30|TRBJ1-5|few
TGTGCCTGGAGTGCCGGACTTGAGCAGCCCCAGCATTTT
CAWSAGLEQPQHF
>NA|TRBV5-4|TRBJ2-1|NA
TGTGCCAGCAGCCCCGTCGGGGGCGGTGAGCAGTTCTTC
CASSPVGGGEQFF
>NA|TRBV11-3|TRBJ1-4|NA
TGTGCCAGCAGCTACTCAGGGAAGTTTTCTGAAAAACTGTTTTTT
CASSYSGKFSEKLFF
>TRBD1|TRBV30|TRBJ2-1|NA
TGTGCCTGGAGTGGGGAAGGGGGCGCGATCAATGAGCAGTTCTTC
CAWSGEGGAINEQFF
>NA|TRBV2|TRBJ1-6|once
TGTGCCAGCAGCGAACGTGGTGAAGGTTCCAATTCACCCCTCCACTTT
CASSERGEGSNSPLHF
>NA|TRBV29-1|TRBJ1-2|NA
TGCAGCGTCTCGGATGGCTACACCTTC
CSVSDGYTF
>NA|TRBV5-6|TRBJ2-5|NA
TGTGCCAGCAGCTTGGCGAGGAAAAGGGAGACCCAGTACTTC
CASSLARKRETQYF
>NA|TRBV13|TRBJ2-5|many
TGTGCCAGCAGCTTAGTTGGCAGGGCACAAGAGACCCAGTACTTC
CASSLVGRAQETQYF
>TRBD2|TRBV15|TRBJ2-2|once
TGTGTGACTAGCGAGAACACCGGGGAGCTGTTTTTT
CVTSENTGELFF
>NA|TRBV7-2|TRBJ1-1|NA
TGTGCCAGCAGCCTCAGGGGTCCTATCGCTGAAGCTTTCTTT
CASSLRGPIAEAFF
>NA|TRBV7-3|TRBJ2-7|NA
TGTGCCAGCAGCCTCGAGCAAGGGTACGAGCAGTACTTC
CASSLEQGYEQYF
>TRBD1|TRBV2|TRBJ2-5|NA
TGTGCCAGCAGTCGACAGGGGGGAGAGACCCAGTACTTC
CASSRQGGETQYF
>TRBD2|TRBV5-1|TRBJ2-5|NA
TGCGCCAGCAGCTTGACCGGGACTAGCGGAGAGACCCGGTACTTC
CASSLTGTSGETRYF
>NA|TRBV30|TRBJ1-2|NA
TGTGCCGGAGAAAGTAACTATGGCTACACCTTC
CAGESNYGYTF
>NA|TRBV5-6|TRBJ2-7|once
TGTGCCAGCAGCCCGGGCCTCGAGGACGAGCAGTACTTC
CASSPGLEDEQYF
>NA|TRBV29-1|TRBJ1-1|few
TGCAGCGCCCGGCGAGGGGAGATGAACACTGAAGCTTTCTTT
CSARRGEMNTEAFF
>NA|TRBV30|TRBJ1-2|NA
TGTGCCCGTGGGCAGGCTCCAGGGAATGGCTACACCTTC
CARGQAPGNGYTF
>TRBD2|TRBV5-1|TRBJ2-3|few
TGCGCCAGCAGCTTGTTCAGGGAGGGAACAGATACGCAGTATTTT
CASSLFREGTDTQYF